The clone carrying this T cell receptor (beta chain) has more than one count but fewer than ten. One end of the junction does not line up with germline, which may come from a read error. TCRdb reprocessed the RT-PCR reads with MiXCR, giving one entry per CDR3 protein. Among roughly 630,000 distinct CDR3 sequences listed, less than 15% were seen once. These data come from a study of response to subunit inactivated influenza vaccine. The germline V gene has CDR1 MNHEY and CDR2 SVGEGT. CDR3 length equals 13 residues. The receptor's source is a man in his fifties or sixties who received an inactivated influenza vaccine. The chain uses TRBV6-2 or TRBV6-3 and TRBJ1-1; possibly TRBD1 for D (6 bases). This specimen was PBMCs from blood, taken around 14 days before vaccination. CDR3 loop: CASGYRVATEAFF. CDR3 in DNA: TGTGCCAGCGGTTACAGGGTTGCCACTGAAGCTTTCTTT.